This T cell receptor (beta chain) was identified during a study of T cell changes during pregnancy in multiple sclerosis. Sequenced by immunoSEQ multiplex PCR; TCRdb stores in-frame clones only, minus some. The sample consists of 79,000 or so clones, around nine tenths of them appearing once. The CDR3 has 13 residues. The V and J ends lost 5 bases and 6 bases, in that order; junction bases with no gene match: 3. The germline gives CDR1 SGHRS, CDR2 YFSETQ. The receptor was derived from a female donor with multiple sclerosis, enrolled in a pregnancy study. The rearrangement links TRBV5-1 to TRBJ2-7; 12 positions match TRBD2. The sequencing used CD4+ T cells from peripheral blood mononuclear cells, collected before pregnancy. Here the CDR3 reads CASRTTSGGEQYF. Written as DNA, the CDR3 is TGCGCCAGCAGGACGACTAGCGGGGGCGAGCAGTACTTC. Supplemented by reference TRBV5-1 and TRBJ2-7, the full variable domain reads KAGVTQTPRYLIKTRGQQVTLSCSPISGHRSVSWYQQTPGQGLQFLFEYFSETQRNKGNFPGRFSGRQFSNSRSEMNVSTLELGDSALYLCASRTTSGGEQYFGPGTRLTVT.